This T cell receptor (beta chain) was observed in a study of preoperative IRX-2 immunotherapy in early breast cancer. Only in-frame clones appear in the TCRdb table, and some are missing; sequencing was by immunoSEQ multiplex PCR. The table records about 62,000 clones, 94% of them present only once. Treatment indicated: preoperative locoregional IRX-2 cytokine immunotherapy. Samples came from a phase Ib trial of preoperative locoregional IRX-2 cytokine immunotherapy. V was pared by 2 bases and J by 8 bases, with 9 bases between. The germline V gene encodes CDR1 SGHTA and CDR2 FQGNSA. The CDR3 totals 12 residues.

This TCR was sampled from a human donor with breast cancer. This material was collected from a patient treated with IRX-2 immunotherapy. The chain couples TRBV7-2 to TRBJ1-2; D call uncertain. In DNA, the CDR3 is TGTGCCAGCAGCTTACTGGGGAGCGGCTACACCTTC. Translating gives CASSLLGSGYTF.